This entry lists 8 T cell receptor beta chains sequenced from one sample in a study of blood T cell repertoires in COVID-19. TCRdb's table, derived via immunoSEQ multiplex PCR, lists solely in-frame clones and lacks some. Here the sample spans about 370,000 clones, under 90% being singletons. Sample: PBMCs or T cells enriched from blood (not recorded which). The receptor source for this set is a woman in her twenties or thirties who had recovered from COVID-19.

The chain employs TRBV5-5 and TRBJ2-1, with D perhaps matching TRBD1 (6 bases). The germline CDR1 and CDR2 sequences are SGHKS and YYEKEE (reference sequence). CDR3 length equals 14 residues. V was clipped by 4 bases and J by 4 bases, with 12 bases between them. The CDR3 region has the DNA TGTGCCAGCAGCCCCATGGACAGTTACAATGAGCAGTTCTTC. Its translation is CASSPMDSYNEQFF.

This clone showed up just a few times. The rearrangement links TRBV12-3 or TRBV12-4 to TRBJ1-2; D might be TRBD1 (6 bases). The CDR3 sequence is 11 residues long. V was trimmed by 5 bases and J by 8 bases, leaving 9 bases between them. The CDR3 sequence: CASSIRGGYTF. Here the CDR3 DNA reads TGTGCCAGCAGTATCAGGGGCGGCTACACCTTC.

This chain uses TRBV7-9 with TRBJ1-5; weak D call: TRBD1 (6 bases). V shed 6 bases and J shed 10 bases, with 16 bases lying between them. This CDR3 spans 13 amino acids. CDR1 and CDR2 (germline): SEHNR, FQNEAQ (reference sequence). The chain's CDR3 is CASSDRTPQPQHF. CDR3 sequence (DNA): TGTGCCAGCAGTGACAGGACCCCGCAACCCCAGCATTTT.

The chain couples TRBV7-2 to TRBJ1-1; D not resolved. V lost 2 bases, J lost 6 bases, and 10 bases lay in between. The CDR3 runs to 13 residues. Per germline, CDR1 SGHTA and CDR2 FQGNSA. DNA for the CDR3: TGTGCCAGCAGCTTAAGCGGGAATCCTGAAGCTTTCTTT. Translation: CASSLSGNPEAFF.

About this clone: One end of the junction fails to match germline, which may point to a read error. The chain combines TRBV7-7 with TRBJ2-1; the match to TRBD1 covers 9 bases. Germline lookup yields CDR1 SSHAT and CDR2 FNYEAQ (reference sequence). This CDR3 region has 16 residues. As DNA, the CDR3 is TGTGCTAGCAGCTTAAGGGGGACAGGGCACTACAATGAGCAGTTCTTC. The encoded protein is CASSLRGTGHYNEQFF. The entire variable domain, with the rest obtained from reference TRBV7-7 and TRBJ2-1, is as follows: GAGVSQSPRYKVTKRGQDVTLRCDPISSHATLYWYQQALGQGPEFLTYFNYEAQPDKSGLPSDRFSAERPEGSISTLTIQRTEQRDSAMYRCASSLRGTGHYNEQFFGPGTRLTVL.

V usage is TRBV5-1 and J usage is TRBJ2-3; 10 positions match TRBD2. The germline gives CDR1 SGHRS, CDR2 YFSETQ. This CDR3 has 16 amino acids. Trimming took 3 bases from V and 4 from J; bases not matched to a gene: 8. CDR3 protein: CASSSLSGGAPDTQYF. The CDR3 DNA is TGCGCCAGCAGCTCCCTAAGCGGGGGGGCACCAGATACGCAGTATTTT. Drawing the rest from reference TRBV5-1 and TRBJ2-3, the complete variable domain is KAGVTQTPRYLIKTRGQQVTLSCSPISGHRSVSWYQQTPGQGLQFLFEYFSETQRNKGNFPGRFSGRQFSNSRSEMNVSTLELGDSALYLCASSSLSGGAPDTQYFGPGTRLTVL.

Here the CDR3 DNA reads TGCGCCAGCAGCCAAGAAGAACTACCGAGCTCCTACGAGCAGTACTTC. Translating it yields CASSQEELPSSYEQYF. The chain is built from TRBV4-1 and TRBJ2-7, with unresolved D. The CDR3 length is 16 residues. Germline-derived CDR1 and CDR2 are MGHRA and YSYEKL. V was cut by 0 bases and J by 0 bases, with 12 bases left in between.

This clone was counted a few times. The chain carries TRBV3-1 (or the pseudogene TRBV3-2) and TRBJ2-2; 12 nucleotides agree with TRBD2. CDR3 length: 18 amino acids. CDR1 is LGHDT and CDR2 is YNNKEL in the germline V gene (reference sequence). The ends lost 4 bases at V and 4 bases at J; junction bases unmatched: 10. CDR3 in DNA: TGTGCCAGCAGCCCAGAACTAGCGGGAGGTTTTGGCACCGGGGAGCTGTTTTTT. This translates into CASSPELAGGFGTGELFF.